The clone carrying this T cell receptor beta chain was recorded many times. Hyperthyroidism of Graves' type that showed no ophthalmopathy progression within 18 months was stable. TCR beta CDR3 sequences were amplified from RNA transcripts. First-round RT-PCR targeting the TCR CDR3 was performed with the HTBI primer set. TCRdb processed the multiplex PCR reads anew with MiXCR; each CDR3 protein has one entry. The data contain just over 550,000 distinct CDR3 sequences, around 42% of them seen just once; the ten biggest clones take up approximately 8.2%. Per the germline V gene, CDR1 is SNHLY and CDR2 is FYNNEI. This CDR3 contains 12 residues. V was trimmed by 0 bases and J by 12 bases, leaving 8 bases between them. This sample stems from a study of T cells in Graves' hyperthyroidism and ophthalmopathy.

This TCR derives from a woman aged 18-29 years with Graves' hyperthyroidism. The rearrangement links TRBV2 to TRBJ1-4; D is uncertain. Sequenced sample: peripheral blood or thyroid tissue (not recorded which). The CDR3 sequence is CASSEAGLELFF. The CDR3 nucleotides read TGTGCCAGCAGTGAAGCCGGGCTGGAACTGTTTTTT.